The 12 T cell receptor beta chains listed next were all sequenced from one sample in a study of blood T cell repertoires in COVID-19. Libraries were prepared by immunoSEQ multiplex PCR; TCRdb keeps only in-frame clonotypes and omits some of them. The top ten hold about a sixth of the sample, which has roughly 27,000 clones, about 91% seen once. The sample taken for sequencing was peripheral blood. These receptors all come from a human donor with active COVID-19. The donor label of this sample is uncertain.

The CDR3 region is CATSDNRQGSTDTQYF. In DNA form, the CDR3 reads TGTGCCACCAGTGATAATAGACAGGGGAGTACAGATACGCAGTATTTT. This sequence joins TRBV24-1 and TRBJ2-3; 8 positions match TRBD1. V lost 3 bases, J lost 3 bases, and 7 bases stayed unmatched. CDR1 and CDR2 from the germline V gene are KGHDR and SFDVKD. This CDR3 contains 16 residues.

The chain is built from TRBV7-8 and TRBJ2-3; D is uncertain. The V gene lost 5 bases and the J gene lost 4 bases, with 13 bases spanning the gap. Germline V gives CDR1 SGHVS, CDR2 FQNEAQ. The CDR3 totals 14 residues. This chain's CDR3 is CASSPRGRPDTQYF. In DNA form, the CDR3 reads TGTGCCAGCAGCCCCAGAGGTCGCCCAGATACGCAGTATTTT.

The chain employs TRBV11-2 and TRBJ1-6; D possibly corresponds to TRBD1 (5 bases). CDR1 and CDR2 from the germline V gene are SGHAT and FQNNGV. This CDR3 comprises 16 residues. The V end was cut by 9 bases, the J end by 3 bases, with 18 bases between. CDR3 nucleotides: TGTGCCAGTAGCGTTGACGGGGGGGTCTATAATTCACCCCTCCACTTT. Translation gives CASSVDGGVYNSPLHF.

The rearrangement links TRBV29-1 to TRBJ2-3, with a possible D match to TRBD2 (6 bases). The V and J ends lost 4 bases and 4 bases respectively, with 9 bases between them. The CDR3 runs 12 residues. Germline V gives CDR1 SQVTM, CDR2 ANQGSEA. CDR3 residues: CSVAPGADTQYF. In DNA form, the CDR3 reads TGCAGCGTTGCACCGGGGGCAGATACGCAGTATTTT.

The chain couples TRBV13 to TRBJ2-3, with a weak D call TRBD2 (5 bases). Looked up from germline, CDR1 is PRHDT and CDR2 is FYEKMQ (reference sequence). Deletions cut 3 bases from V and 4 bases from J, with 5 bases between. This CDR3 spans 12 amino acids. The DNA for the CDR3 is TGTGCCAGCAGCTTCGGGGCAGATACGCAGTATTTT. It yields the protein CASSFGADTQYF. The whole variable domain, filled in from reference TRBV13 and TRBJ2-3, reads AAGVIQSPRHLIKEKRETATLKCYPIPRHDTVYWYQQGPGQDPQFLISFYEKMQSDKGSIPDRFSAQQFSDYHSELNMSSLELGDSALYFCASSFGADTQYFGPGTRLTVL.

This sequence joins TRBV29-1 and TRBJ2-5; 8 nucleotides match TRBD1. There are 13 residues in the CDR3. After removal of 7 bases from V and 1 base from J, the junction contained 5 bases not matched to a gene. Germline assignment: CDR1 SQVTM and CDR2 ANQGSEA. CDR3 loop: CSAQGGLQETQYF. The CDR3 bases are TGCAGCGCACAGGGGGGTCTCCAAGAGACCCAGTACTTC.

The chain carries TRBV5-8 and TRBJ1-5, with 7 bases matching TRBD1. With 0 bases clipped from V and 5 bases from J, the junction kept 5 bases outside the gene matches. The CDR3 runs to 15 residues. The germline V gene has CDR1 SGHTS and CDR2 YDEGEE. Here the CDR3 DNA reads TGTGCCAGCAGCTTGGAGGGGGCTCAGGATCAGCCCCAGCATTTT. This gives the protein CASSLEGAQDQPQHF. The full variable domain, its missing parts supplied by reference TRBV5-8 and TRBJ1-5, is EAGVTQSPTHLIKTRGQQATLRCSPISGHTSVYWYQQALGLGLQFLLWYDEGEERNRGNFPPRFSGRQFPNYSSELNVNALELEDSALYLCASSLEGAQDQPQHFGDGTRLSIL.

The chain links TRBV29-1 to TRBJ1-2, with D uncertain. There are 12 residues in the CDR3. The germline CDR1 and CDR2 sequences are SQVTM and ANQGSEA. Trimming left V 4 bases short and J 4 bases short, with 10 bases between. The CDR3 DNA sequence: TGCAGCGTTGGAGATGGGCCCTATGGCTACACCTTC. Translation: CSVGDGPYGYTF. Using reference TRBV29-1 and TRBJ1-2 for the parts outside the CDR3, the full variable domain is SAVISQKPSRDICQRGTSLTIQCQVDSQVTMMFWYRQQPGQSLTLIATANQGSEATYESGFVIDKFPISRPNLTFSTLTVSNMSPEDSSIYLCSVGDGPYGYTFGSGTRLTVV.

This clone is a singleton in its sample. The rearrangement joins TRBV5-4 to TRBJ2-4, with TRBD1 matching over 8 bases. After removal of 3 bases from V and 4 bases from J, the junction contained 3 bases not matched to a gene. The CDR3 is 14 amino acids. Germline V gene lookup returns CDR1 SGHNT and CDR2 YYREEE (reference sequence). The CDR3: CASSYTGGKNIQYF. The CDR3 nucleotides read TGTGCCAGCAGCTACACAGGGGGTAAAAACATTCAGTACTTC.

The CDR3 DNA reads TGTGCCAGCAGCACCTCTTTAGGGGGGGGTCCCTACAATGAGCAGTTCTTC. Protein: CASSTSLGGGPYNEQFF. The V and J genes are TRBV7-9 and TRBJ2-1; maybe TRBD2 (7 bases). This CDR3 contains 17 residues. Germline loops: CDR1 SEHNR, CDR2 FQNEAQ (reference sequence). V dropped 5 bases and J dropped 2 bases, with 19 bases sitting between them.

V usage is TRBV7-3 and J usage is TRBJ2-2; TRBD1 agrees at 11 bases. The CDR3 spans 16 residues. Trimming removed 5 bases from V and 5 bases from J; junction bases left unmatched: 7. CDR1 is SGHTA and CDR2 is FQGTGA in the germline V gene. The CDR3 reads CASSQGQGVGTGELFF. In nucleotides, the CDR3 is TGTGCCAGCAGCCAGGGACAGGGGGTTGGAACCGGGGAGCTGTTTTTT.

The rearrangement uses TRBV5-1 and TRBJ2-7; tentatively, D is TRBD1 (6 bases). The ends were cut back, 4 bases at V and 0 bases at J, with 14 bases in the middle. This CDR3 has 15 residues. Germline lookup yields CDR1 SGHRS and CDR2 YFSETQ. CDR3 loop: CASSGSQGPSYEQYF. The CDR3 nucleotides are TGCGCCAGCAGCGGATCCCAGGGGCCCTCCTACGAGCAGTACTTC.